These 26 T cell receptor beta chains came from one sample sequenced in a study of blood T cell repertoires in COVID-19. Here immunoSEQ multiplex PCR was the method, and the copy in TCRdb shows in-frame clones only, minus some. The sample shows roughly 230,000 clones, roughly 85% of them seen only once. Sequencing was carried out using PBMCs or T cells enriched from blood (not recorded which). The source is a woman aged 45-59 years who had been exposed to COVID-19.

The CDR3 DNA reads as TGTGCCAGCAGGGCGGACAGGACCGGGGAGCTGTTTTTT. This sequence encodes CASRADRTGELFF. The chain has TRBV5-4 and TRBJ2-2, with 7 bases fitting TRBD1. Losses at the gene ends were 5 bases for V and 5 bases for J; bases not matched to a gene: 3. In germline, CDR1 is SGHNT, CDR2 YYREEE (reference sequence). There are 13 residues in the CDR3.

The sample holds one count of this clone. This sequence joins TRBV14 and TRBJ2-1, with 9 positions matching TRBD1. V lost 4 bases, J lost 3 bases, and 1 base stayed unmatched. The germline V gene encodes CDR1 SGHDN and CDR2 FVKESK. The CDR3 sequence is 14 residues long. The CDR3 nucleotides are TGTGCCAGCAGCCCGACAGGGGGCTACAATGAGCAGTTCTTC. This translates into CASSPTGGYNEQFF. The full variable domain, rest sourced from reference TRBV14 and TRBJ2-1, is EAGVTQFPSHSVIEKGQTVTLRCDPISGHDNLYWYRRVMGKEIKFLLHFVKESKQDESGMPNNRFLAERTGGTYSTLKVQPAELEDSGVYFCASSPTGGYNEQFFGPGTRLTVL.

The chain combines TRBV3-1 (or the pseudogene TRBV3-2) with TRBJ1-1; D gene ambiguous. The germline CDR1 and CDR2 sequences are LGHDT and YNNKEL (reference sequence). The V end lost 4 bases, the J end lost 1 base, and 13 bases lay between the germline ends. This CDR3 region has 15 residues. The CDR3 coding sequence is TGTGCCAGCAGCCGAGCCGGAGGTTCGAACACTGAAGCTTTCTTT. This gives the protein CASSRAGGSNTEAFF.

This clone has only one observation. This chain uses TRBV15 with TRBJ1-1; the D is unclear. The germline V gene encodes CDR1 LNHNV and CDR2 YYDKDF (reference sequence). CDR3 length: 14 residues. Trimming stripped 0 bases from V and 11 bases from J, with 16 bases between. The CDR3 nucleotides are TGTGCCACCAGCAGAGATTCTGGGAGAACTGCGGCTTTCTTT. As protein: CATSRDSGRTAAFF. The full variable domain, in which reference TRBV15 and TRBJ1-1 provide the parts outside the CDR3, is DAMVIQNPRYQVTQFGKPVTLSCSQTLNHNVMYWYQQKSSQAPKLLFHYYDKDFNNEADTPDNFQSRRPNTSFCFLDIRSPGLGDTAMYLCATSRDSGRTAAFFGQGTRLTVV.

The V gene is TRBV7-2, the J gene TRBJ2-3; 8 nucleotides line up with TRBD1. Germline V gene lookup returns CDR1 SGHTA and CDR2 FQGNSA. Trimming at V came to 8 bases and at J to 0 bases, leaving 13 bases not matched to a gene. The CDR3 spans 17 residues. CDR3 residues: CASRLGDRGPSTDTQYF. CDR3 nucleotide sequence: TGTGCCAGCCGACTCGGTGACAGGGGACCTAGCACAGATACGCAGTATTTT.

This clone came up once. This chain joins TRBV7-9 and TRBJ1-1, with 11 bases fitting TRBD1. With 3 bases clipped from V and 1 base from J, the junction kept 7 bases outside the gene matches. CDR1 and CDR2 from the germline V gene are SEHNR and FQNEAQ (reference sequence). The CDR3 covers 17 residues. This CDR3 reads CASSFRDRGWGNTEAFF. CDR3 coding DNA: TGTGCCAGCAGCTTTCGGGACAGGGGGTGGGGGAACACTGAAGCTTTCTTT.

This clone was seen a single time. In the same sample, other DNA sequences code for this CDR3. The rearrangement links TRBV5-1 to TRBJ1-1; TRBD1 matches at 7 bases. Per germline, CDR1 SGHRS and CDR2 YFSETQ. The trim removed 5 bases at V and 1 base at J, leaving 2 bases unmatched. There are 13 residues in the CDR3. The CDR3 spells CASSRTGNTEAFF. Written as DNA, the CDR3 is TGCGCCAGCAGTCGGACAGGGAACACTGAAGCTTTCTTT.

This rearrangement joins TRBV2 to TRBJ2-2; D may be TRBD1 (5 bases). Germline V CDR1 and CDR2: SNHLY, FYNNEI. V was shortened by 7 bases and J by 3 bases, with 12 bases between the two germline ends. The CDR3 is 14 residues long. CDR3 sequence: CASTGLMDTGELFF. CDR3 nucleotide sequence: TGTGCCAGCACAGGGCTAATGGACACCGGGGAGCTGTTTTTT. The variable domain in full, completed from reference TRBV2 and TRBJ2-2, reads EPEVTQTPSHQVTQMGQEVILRCVPISNHLYFYWYRQILGQKVEFLVSFYNNEISEKSEIFDDQFSVERPDGSNFTLKIRSTKLEDSAMYFCASTGLMDTGELFFGEGSRLTVL.

In DNA form, the CDR3 reads TGTGCCACCAGTGATTCTCTTGGGGTAGCGGGGGGGCATCATGAGCAGTTCTTC. Amino acids: CATSDSLGVAGGHHEQFF. J is TRBJ2-1 and V is TRBV24-1, with 11 bases that match TRBD2. Germline CDR1 is KGHDR and CDR2 is SFDVKD. The CDR3 totals 18 residues. The V gene end was trimmed by 2 bases and the J gene end by 8 bases; junction bases not matched to a gene: 13.

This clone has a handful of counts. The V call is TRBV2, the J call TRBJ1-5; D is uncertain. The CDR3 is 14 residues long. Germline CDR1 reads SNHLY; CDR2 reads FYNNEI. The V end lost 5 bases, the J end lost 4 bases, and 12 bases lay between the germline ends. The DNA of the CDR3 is TGTGCCAGCAGTTACGAGGGTGGAAATCAGCCCCAGCATTTT. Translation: CASSYEGGNQPQHF.

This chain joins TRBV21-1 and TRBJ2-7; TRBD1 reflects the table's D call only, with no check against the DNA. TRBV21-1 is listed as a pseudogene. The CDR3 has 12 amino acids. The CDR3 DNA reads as TGTGCCAGCAGCAAAGAAGTGGGCAGGCAGTACTTC. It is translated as CASSKEVGRQYF.

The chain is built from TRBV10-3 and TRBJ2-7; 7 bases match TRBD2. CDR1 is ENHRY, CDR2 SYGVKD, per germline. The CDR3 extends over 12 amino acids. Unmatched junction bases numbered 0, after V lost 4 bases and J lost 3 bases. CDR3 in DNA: TGTGCCATCAGTGGGACTAGCTACGAGCAGTACTTC. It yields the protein CAISGTSYEQYF.

The CDR3 region is CASSPTGNYGYTF. In nucleotides, the CDR3 is TGTGCCAGCAGCCCGACAGGGAACTATGGCTACACCTTC. The chain recombines TRBV7-2 with TRBJ1-2; 7 bases are shared with TRBD1. After removal of 5 bases from V and 2 bases from J, the junction contained 2 bases not matched to a gene. Germline CDR1 SGHTA, CDR2 FQGNSA. This CDR3 contains 13 residues.

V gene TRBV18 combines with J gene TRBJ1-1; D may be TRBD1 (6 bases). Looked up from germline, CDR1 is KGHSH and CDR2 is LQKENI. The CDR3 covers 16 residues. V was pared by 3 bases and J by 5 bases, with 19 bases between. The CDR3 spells CASSPDGSWGRTEAFF. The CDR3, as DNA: TGTGCCAGCTCACCGGACGGCTCCTGGGGGCGAACTGAAGCTTTCTTT.

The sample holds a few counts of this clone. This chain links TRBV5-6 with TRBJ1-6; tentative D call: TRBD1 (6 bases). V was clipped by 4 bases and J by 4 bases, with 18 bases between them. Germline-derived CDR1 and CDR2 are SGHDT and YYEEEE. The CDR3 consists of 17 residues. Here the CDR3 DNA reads TGTGCCAGCAGCCCTGGGGGCCGGGCCCCATATAATTCACCCCTCCACTTT. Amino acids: CASSPGGRAPYNSPLHF.

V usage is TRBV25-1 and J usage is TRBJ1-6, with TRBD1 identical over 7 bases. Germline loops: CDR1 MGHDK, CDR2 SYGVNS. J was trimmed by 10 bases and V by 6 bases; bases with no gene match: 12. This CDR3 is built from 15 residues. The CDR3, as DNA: TGTGCCAGCAGCATGACAGGGATCACACGGTCACCCCTCCACTTT. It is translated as CASSMTGITRSPLHF.

The CDR3 sequence: CASSLTSGTSFYNEQFF. In DNA, the CDR3 is TGCGCCAGCAGCTTGACCTCCGGGACTAGCTTCTACAATGAGCAGTTCTTC. The chain links TRBV5-1 to TRBJ2-1; 9 nucleotides agree with TRBD2. The length of the CDR3 is 17 residues. Germline V gives CDR1 SGHRS, CDR2 YFSETQ. With 1 base clipped from V and 3 bases from J, the junction kept 8 bases outside the gene matches. Based on the CDR3 plus reference TRBV5-1 and TRBJ2-1, the full variable domain is KAGVTQTPRYLIKTRGQQVTLSCSPISGHRSVSWYQQTPGQGLQFLFEYFSETQRNKGNFPGRFSGRQFSNSRSEMNVSTLELGDSALYLCASSLTSGTSFYNEQFFGPGTRLTVL.

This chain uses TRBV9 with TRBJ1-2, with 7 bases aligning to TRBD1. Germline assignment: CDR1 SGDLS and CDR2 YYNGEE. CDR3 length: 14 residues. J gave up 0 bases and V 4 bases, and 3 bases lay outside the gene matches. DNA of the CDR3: TGTGCCAGCAGCCTCGGGACAGCTAACTATGGCTACACCTTC. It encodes CASSLGTANYGYTF.

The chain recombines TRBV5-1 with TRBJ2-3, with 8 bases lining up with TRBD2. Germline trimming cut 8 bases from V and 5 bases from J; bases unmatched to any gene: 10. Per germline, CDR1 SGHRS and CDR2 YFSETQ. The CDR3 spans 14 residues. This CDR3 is CASTPGGARDTQYF. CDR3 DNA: TGCGCCAGTACGCCCGGGGGGGCGCGAGATACGCAGTATTTT.

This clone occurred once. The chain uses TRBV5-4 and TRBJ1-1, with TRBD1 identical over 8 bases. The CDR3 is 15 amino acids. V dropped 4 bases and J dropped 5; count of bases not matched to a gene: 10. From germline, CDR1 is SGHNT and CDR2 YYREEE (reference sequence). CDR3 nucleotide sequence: TGTGCCAGCAGCCCCTTGGACAGGGACGGGACTGAAGCTTTCTTT. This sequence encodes CASSPLDRDGTEAFF.

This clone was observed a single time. In nucleotides, the CDR3 is TGTGCCAGCAAATTTACAGGGGGAGATCAGCCCCAGCATTTT. Translated, it gives CASKFTGGDQPQHF. The rearrangement uses TRBV6-6 and TRBJ1-5; TRBD1 agrees at 8 bases. Trimming cost V 7 bases and J 5 bases; bases outside gene matches: 7. From germline, CDR1 is MNHNY and CDR2 SVGAGI (reference sequence). There are 14 residues in the CDR3.

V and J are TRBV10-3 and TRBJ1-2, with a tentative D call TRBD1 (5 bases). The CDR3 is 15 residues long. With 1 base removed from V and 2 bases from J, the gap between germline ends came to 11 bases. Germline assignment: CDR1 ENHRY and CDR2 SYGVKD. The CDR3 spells CAISELIRQNYGYTF. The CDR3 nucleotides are TGTGCCATCAGTGAGTTGATTAGACAGAACTATGGCTACACCTTC.

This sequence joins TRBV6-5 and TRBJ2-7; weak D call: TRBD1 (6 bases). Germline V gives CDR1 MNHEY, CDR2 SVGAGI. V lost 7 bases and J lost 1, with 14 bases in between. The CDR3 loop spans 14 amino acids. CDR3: CASITGIGSYEQYF. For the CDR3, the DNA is TGTGCCAGCATTACAGGGATTGGATCCTACGAGCAGTACTTC.

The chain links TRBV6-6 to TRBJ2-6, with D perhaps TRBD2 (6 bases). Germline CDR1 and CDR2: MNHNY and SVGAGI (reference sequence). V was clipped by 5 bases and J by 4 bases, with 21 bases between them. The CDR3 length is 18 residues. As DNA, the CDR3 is TGTGCCAGCAGTCCGATAGGGCAGGGAGGTGCCGGGGCCAACGTCCTGACTTTC. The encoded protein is CASSPIGQGGAGANVLTF.

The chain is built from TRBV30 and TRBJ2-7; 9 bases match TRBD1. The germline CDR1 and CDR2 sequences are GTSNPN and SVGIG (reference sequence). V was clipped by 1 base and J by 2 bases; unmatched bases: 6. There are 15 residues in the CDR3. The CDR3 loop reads CAWSGGQGSPYEQYF. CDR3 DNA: TGTGCCTGGAGTGGAGGACAGGGGTCCCCCTACGAGCAGTACTTC. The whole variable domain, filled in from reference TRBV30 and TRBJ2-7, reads SQTIHQWPATLVQPVGSPLSLECTVEGTSNPNLYWYRQAAGRGLQLLFYSVGIGQISSEVPQNLSASRPQDRQFILSSKKLLLSDSGFYLCAWSGGQGSPYEQYFGPGTRLTVT.

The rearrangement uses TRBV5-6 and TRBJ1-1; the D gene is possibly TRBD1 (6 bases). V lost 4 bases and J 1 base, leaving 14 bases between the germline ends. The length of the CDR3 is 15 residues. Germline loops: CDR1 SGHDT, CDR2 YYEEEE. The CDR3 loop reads CASSLGMTGNTEAFF. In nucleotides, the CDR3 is TGTGCCAGCAGCCTGGGGATGACAGGGAACACTGAAGCTTTCTTT.